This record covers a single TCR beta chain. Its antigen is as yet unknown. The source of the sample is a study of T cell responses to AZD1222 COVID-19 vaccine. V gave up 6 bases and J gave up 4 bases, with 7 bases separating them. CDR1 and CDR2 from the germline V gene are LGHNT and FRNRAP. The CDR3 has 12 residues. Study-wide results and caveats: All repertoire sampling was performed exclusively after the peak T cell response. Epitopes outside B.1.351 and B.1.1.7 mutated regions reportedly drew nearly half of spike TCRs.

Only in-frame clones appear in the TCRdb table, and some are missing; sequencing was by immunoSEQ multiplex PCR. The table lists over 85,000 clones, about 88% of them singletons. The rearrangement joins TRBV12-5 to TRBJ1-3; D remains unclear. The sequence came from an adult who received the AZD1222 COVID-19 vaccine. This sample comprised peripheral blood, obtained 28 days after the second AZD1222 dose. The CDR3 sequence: CASGVEGNTIYF. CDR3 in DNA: TGTGCTAGTGGGGTGGAAGGAAACACCATATATTTT.